This T cell receptor beta chain comes out of a study of vaccination and CD4 T cells after COVID-19. Treatment here: approximately nine-day PBMC culture with coronavirus spike peptide pools or control peptides (ViraFEST assay). At the Johns Hopkins FTIC core, DNA taken from cultured CD4+ T cells was sequenced by way of the Oncomine TCR Beta short-read assay. TCRdb reanalysed the PCR reads using MiXCR and keeps one entry per CDR3 protein. The repertoire has about 14,000 distinct CDR3 sequences, roughly 51% of them found once; the top ten carry around 9.3%. The CDR3 runs to 16 residues. With 1 base removed from V and 0 bases from J, the gap between germline ends came to 10 bases. Germline values: CDR1 GTSNPN, CDR2 SVGIG (reference sequence). Notes on this clonotype: Its antigen is unknown.

The clonotype was recovered from a human donor who had recovered from COVID-19. The chain has TRBV30 and TRBJ1-6; a possible D gene is TRBD1 (5 bases). The sequences come from CD4+ T cells from blood, cultured in vitro, collected before SARS-CoV-2 vaccination. CDR3 in DNA: TGTGCCTGGAGTGCCACACAGGACTCCTATAATTCACCCCTCCACTTT. Amino acids: CAWSATQDSYNSPLHF.